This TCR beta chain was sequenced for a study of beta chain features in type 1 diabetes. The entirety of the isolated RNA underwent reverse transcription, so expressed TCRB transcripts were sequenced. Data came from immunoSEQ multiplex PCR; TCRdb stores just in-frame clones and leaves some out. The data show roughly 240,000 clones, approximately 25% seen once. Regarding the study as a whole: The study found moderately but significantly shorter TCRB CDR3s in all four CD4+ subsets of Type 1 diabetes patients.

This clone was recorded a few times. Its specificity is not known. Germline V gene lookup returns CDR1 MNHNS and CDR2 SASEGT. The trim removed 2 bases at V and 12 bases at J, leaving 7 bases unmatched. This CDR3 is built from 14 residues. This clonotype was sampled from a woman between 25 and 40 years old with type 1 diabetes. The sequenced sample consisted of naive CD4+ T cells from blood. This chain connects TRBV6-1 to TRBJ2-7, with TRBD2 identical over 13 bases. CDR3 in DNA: TGTGCCAGCAGTGAATCTGGACTAGCGGGAGAAGGGTACTTC. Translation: CASSESGLAGEGYF.